The rows below give T cell receptor beta chains drawn from one sample of a study of blood T cell repertoires in COVID-19. This table comes from immunoSEQ multiplex PCR, and its TCRdb copy is limited to in-frame clones, with some not included. The table lists over 45,000 clones, 82% of them singletons. Sequenced sample: peripheral blood. These receptors all come from a man aged 40-55 years with acute or convalescent COVID-19. Both conserved end residues are part of each CDR3. D genes are given only for firm matches. Expanded clones get a size class; other rows say once, few or many, or leave the size out.

NA	TRBV5-1	TRBJ2-2	NA	14	CASRGDANTGELFF	TGCGCCAGCAGAGGAGACGCGAACACCGGGGAGCTGTTTTTT
few	TRBV2	TRBJ2-1	TRBD2	17	CASRGGLAGSSYNEQFF	TGTGCCAGCAGGGGTGGACTAGCGGGTTCCTCCTACAATGAGCAGTTCTTC
NA	TRBV19	TRBJ2-3	NA	12	CACGGSTDTQYF	TGTGCCTGTGGGGGGAGCACAGATACGCAGTATTTT
NA	TRBV28	TRBJ1-1	NA	12	CASWSFGREAFF	TGTGCCAGCTGGTCCTTTGGGCGTGAAGCTTTCTTT
NA	TRBV18	TRBJ2-4	TRBD2	17	CASSPPTSGGKKNIQYF	TGTGCCAGCTCACCGCCTACTAGCGGGGGGAAGAAAAACATTCAGTACTTC
NA	TRBV11-2	TRBJ1-3	NA	15	CASSPTGLSGNTIYF	TGTGCCAGCAGCCCGACAGGCCTCTCTGGAAACACCATATATTTT
NA	TRBV7-2	TRBJ1-3	NA	14	CASSSDFSGNTIYF	TGTGCCAGCAGCTCAGACTTCTCTGGAAACACCATATATTTT
NA	TRBV7-9	TRBJ1-2	NA	16	CASSPLSTRANYGYTF	TGTGCCAGCAGCCCGCTGTCGACACGAGCTAACTATGGCTACACCTTC
NA	TRBV28	TRBJ1-2	NA	14	CASTPGTVKGGYTF	TGTGCCAGCACCCCAGGAACAGTCAAGGGGGGCTACACCTTC
NA	TRBV24-1	TRBJ2-2	TRBD1	13	CATRTGSTGELFF	TGTGCCACCAGGACAGGGTCCACCGGGGAGCTGTTTTTT
NA	TRBV24-1	TRBJ1-2	NA	13	CATSDFVGYGYTF	TGTGCCACCAGTGATTTTGTCGGTTACGGCTACACCTTC
NA	TRBV9	TRBJ1-5	TRBD1	15	CASARGEYSNQPQHF	TGTGCCAGCGCCAGGGGGGAGTATAGCAATCAGCCCCAGCATTTT
NA	TRBV3-1/TRBV3-2	TRBJ1-5	TRBD1	16	CASSQGTGGSNQPQHF	TGTGCCAGCAGCCAAGGGACAGGGGGTTCCAATCAGCCCCAGCATTTT
NA	TRBV7-8	TRBJ1-1	TRBD1	14	CASSLSPGGPGAFF	TGTGCCAGCAGCTTATCCCCAGGGGGCCCCGGAGCTTTCTTT
NA	TRBV5-1	TRBJ1-5	TRBD1	15	CASSTEGAPNQPQHF	TGCGCCAGCAGCACCGAGGGGGCGCCAAATCAGCCCCAGCATTTT
NA	TRBV5-1	TRBJ1-1	TRBD1	14	CASSTQGRETEAFF	TGCGCCAGCAGCACACAGGGGAGAGAGACTGAAGCTTTCTTT
NA	TRBV7-9	TRBJ2-3	NA	14	CASSHPGIPDTQYF	TGTGCCAGCAGCCACCCAGGGATCCCAGATACGCAGTATTTT
NA	TRBV9	TRBJ2-4	NA	19	CASSPHTDTPLSAKNIQYF	TGTGCCAGCAGCCCCCATACAGATACACCTCTTTCGGCCAAAAACATTCAGTACTTC
few	TRBV14	TRBJ1-4	TRBD1	17	CASSQGGQGARDEKLFF	TGTGCCAGCAGCCAAGGGGGACAGGGGGCGCGTGATGAAAAACTGTTTTTT
few	TRBV6-5	TRBJ1-1	NA	14	CASSYRNRNTEAFF	TGTGCCAGCAGTTACCGAAATAGGAACACTGAAGCTTTCTTT
NA	TRBV27	TRBJ2-1	TRBD2	17	CASSPRTSGGAYNEQFF	TGTGCCAGCAGTCCGAGGACTAGCGGGGGGGCTTACAATGAGCAGTTCTTC
NA	TRBV7-2	TRBJ2-7	NA	13	CASSWRRAYEQYF	TGTGCCAGCAGCTGGCGGAGGGCCTACGAGCAGTACTTC
NA	TRBV9	TRBJ2-2	TRBD1	15	CASSLRTGWTGELFF	TGTGCCAGCAGCCTCCGGACAGGATGGACCGGGGAGCTGTTTTTT
NA	TRBV3-1/TRBV3-2	TRBJ2-7	TRBD1	14	CASSRGQGPYEQYF	TGTGCCAGCAGCCGGGGACAGGGGCCCTACGAGCAGTACTTC
NA	TRBV20-1	TRBJ1-1	NA	11	CSASLGREAFF	TGCAGTGCTAGTTTGGGCAGGGAAGCTTTCTTT
NA	TRBV7-2	TRBJ1-6	NA	13	CASSLETGSPLHF	TGTGCCAGCAGCTTAGAAACCGGTTCACCCCTCCACTTT
NA	TRBV27	TRBJ2-3	TRBD2	16	CASSAYWRGGTDTQYF	TGTGCCAGCAGTGCTTATTGGCGGGGGGGCACAGATACGCAGTATTTT
NA	TRBV2	TRBJ1-6	TRBD1	14	CASNQGALNSPLHF	TGCGCCAGCAACCAGGGGGCCCTTAATTCACCCCTCCACTTT
once	TRBV25-1	TRBJ1-2	NA	12	CASSEYGVGYTF	TGTGCCAGCAGTGAATACGGGGTTGGCTACACCTTC
once	TRBV5-1	TRBJ1-1	NA	16	CASSLGESAVNTEAFF	TGCGCCAGCAGCTTGGGGGAGTCGGCAGTGAACACTGAAGCTTTCTTT
once	TRBV3-1/TRBV3-2	TRBJ2-5	TRBD2	16	CASSQGGLVLQETQYF	TGTGCCAGCAGCCAAGGTGGACTAGTTCTCCAAGAGACCCAGTACTTC
NA	TRBV5-6	TRBJ1-2	TRBD1	13	CASSLQGGYGYTF	TGTGCCAGCAGCTTGCAGGGGGGCTATGGCTACACCTTC
NA	TRBV7-2	TRBJ2-3	TRBD2	18	CASSLRPIQRGDSDTQYF	TGTGCCAGCAGCCTCCGCCCCATTCAGCGGGGGGACTCAGATACGCAGTATTTT
NA	TRBV14	TRBJ1-2	NA	14	CASSQNFLSYGYTF	TGTGCCAGCAGCCAAAACTTTCTGTCGTATGGCTACACCTTC
NA	TRBV2	TRBJ1-2	NA	13	CASSEQRGGGYTF	TGTGCCAGCAGTGAACAGAGAGGTGGTGGCTACACCTTC
NA	TRBV28	TRBJ2-2	TRBD2	16	CASSFSGLAVTGELFF	TGTGCCAGCAGTTTCTCCGGACTAGCCGTCACCGGGGAGCTGTTTTTT
NA	TRBV4-1	TRBJ1-2	TRBD1	16	CASSQNKGDRVDGYTF	TGCGCCAGCAGCCAAAATAAGGGGGACAGGGTGGATGGCTACACCTTC
NA	TRBV5-1	TRBJ2-3	NA	13	CASSLLREDTQYF	TGCGCCAGCAGCTTGTTGCGAGAAGATACGCAGTATTTT
NA	TRBV3-1/TRBV3-2	TRBJ2-7	TRBD1	14	CASSQGDSSYEQYF	TGTGCCAGCAGCCAAGGGGACAGCTCCTACGAGCAGTACTTC
NA	TRBV11-2	TRBJ1-3	TRBD1	14	CASSSTGKGNTIYF	TGTGCCAGCAGCTCGACAGGGAAAGGAAACACCATATATTTT
NA	TRBV29-1	TRBJ1-1	TRBD1	14	CSVTITGGGTEAFF	TGCAGCGTTACTATTACAGGGGGGGGGACTGAAGCTTTCTTT
NA	TRBV5-1	TRBJ2-3	TRBD2	17	CASSPYLSGGAPDTQYF	TGCGCCAGCAGCCCATACCTTAGCGGGGGGGCCCCAGATACGCAGTATTTT
once	TRBV25-1	TRBJ2-5	NA	13	CASSGTGRKTQYF	TGTGCCAGCAGTGGAACGGGTAGAAAGACCCAGTACTTC
NA	TRBV5-1	TRBJ1-2	NA	14	CASSLVGTNYGYTF	TGCGCCAGCAGCTTGGTTGGGACAAACTATGGCTACACCTTC
NA	TRBV7-9	TRBJ2-7	NA	14	CASSLPLASYEQYF	TGTGCCAGCAGCTTACCCCTAGCGAGCTACGAGCAGTACTTC
few	TRBV2	TRBJ2-7	TRBD2	14	CASAAGALPYEQYF	TGTGCCAGTGCAGCGGGGGCCCTCCCCTACGAGCAGTACTTC
NA	TRBV29-1	TRBJ2-5	TRBD1	16	CSVRKTGQGFQETQYF	TGCAGCGTCCGCAAAACAGGACAGGGATTCCAAGAGACCCAGTACTTC
NA	TRBV5-4	TRBJ2-2	TRBD1	19	CASSPKLSPGQGAGGELFF	TGTGCCAGCAGCCCTAAATTATCCCCCGGACAGGGGGCCGGCGGGGAGCTGTTTTTT
NA	TRBV11-2	TRBJ2-5	NA	10	CASSHETQYF	TGTGCCAGCAGTCATGAGACCCAGTACTTC
NA	TRBV6-2/TRBV6-3	TRBJ2-7	TRBD1	17	CASSLSDRVVLGFEQYF	TGTGCCAGCAGTTTAAGTGACAGGGTGGTGTTGGGCTTCGAGCAGTACTTC
NA	TRBV5-1	TRBJ1-2	TRBD1	12	CATSTGGDGYTF	TGCGCCACCTCAACAGGGGGAGATGGCTACACCTTC
NA	TRBV24-1	TRBJ2-5	NA	15	CATSDPRVREETQYF	TGTGCCACCAGTGACCCCAGGGTCAGGGAAGAGACCCAGTACTTC
NA	TRBV19	TRBJ2-1	TRBD1	13	CASQPTGYHEQFF	TGTGCCAGTCAACCGACAGGGTACCATGAGCAGTTCTTC
NA	TRBV15	TRBJ2-6	NA	16	CATSRKSGSGANVLTF	TGTGCCACCAGCAGGAAATCAGGGTCGGGGGCCAACGTCCTGACTTTC
NA	TRBV11-2	TRBJ2-7	NA	14	CASSLEREWGEQYF	TGTGCCAGCAGCTTAGAGAGGGAATGGGGCGAGCAGTACTTC
NA	TRBV5-1	TRBJ2-7	TRBD1	18	CASSLRDRGRAGSYEQYF	TGCGCCAGCAGCTTGCGGGACAGGGGGCGCGCGGGATCCTACGAGCAGTACTTC
once	TRBV11-2	TRBJ1-6	NA	15	CASSGYGTSTSPLHF	TGTGCCAGCAGCGGATACGGGACTAGTACTTCACCCCTCCACTTT
NA	TRBV25-1	TRBJ1-1	NA	13	CASSPPGGVNAFF	TGTGCCAGTAGTCCTCCGGGAGGGGTTAACGCTTTCTTT